The T cell receptor beta chain under discussion was sequenced for a study of T cells expressing NK-cell markers (dated by TCRdb to the early 2020s). Describing the broader study: Three sorted T-cell subsets (CD3+CD56+NKG2C+, CD3+CD56+NKG2C- and CD3+CD56-NKG2C+) from several donors had their TCR beta-chain repertoires profiled. Seven of the eight sequenced donors were HCMV-seropositive and one was HCMV-seronegative. Randomly selected healthy volunteers, three men and five women, were used as the eight sequenced donors. Sequencing of the libraries produced 2 x 150 bp reads on Illumina HiSeq 2000/2500, MiSeq or NextSeq.

To determine HCMV serostatus, a commercial ELISA kit was used to detect HCMV-specific IgG in serum. Ficoll density gradient centrifugation was used to isolate peripheral blood mononuclear cells from blood. Results the study describes overall, beyond this receptor: In six donors, the dominant CD3+CD56+NKG2C+ clonotypes ranked among the top 10 CD8+ clonotypes, making up roughly 1.0-8% of CD8+ T cells. Whether the expanded NKG2C-expressing T cell clones were specific for HCMV antigens remained unclear. Those dominant clonotypes were again the most abundant among CD3+CD56-NKG2C+ cells in a few donors, at about 25-60.1%.

About this clonotype: Its antigen remains undetermined.

From the germline V gene, CDR1 is MGHRA and CDR2 is YSYEKL. The CDR3, from cysteine to phenylalanine, totals 17 residues. No DNA accompanies this entry. Sequencer: Illumina HiSeq 2000. TCR beta cDNA libraries were prepared using 5'RACE template switching, which introduced a universal primer site and unique molecular identifiers. Priming for cDNA synthesis came from the TCR beta constant segment, and two successive PCR amplification steps followed. In the authors' own workflow: MIGEC was used to demultiplex reads and group reads by UMI, and MiTCR was used to assemble and quantify clonotypes. To remove erroneous sequences, TCR cDNA sequences were retained only when supported by two or more reads. The tcR package was used for downstream repertoire analysis, and clonotypes were matched across fractions by CDR3 nucleotide sequence plus V segment. VDJmatch was used to annotate antigen specificity against VDJdb, with one amino acid substitution in CDR3 allowed. The reads were reprocessed in TCRdb, with one entry per CDR3 protein sequence and no accompanying DNA. These V and J calls are TCRdb output, not the study's own analysis. The sample's clone listing holds about 180,000 distinct CDR3 sequences. 20% to 25% of the sample comes from the top ten.

The rearranged chain carries TRBV4-1 and TRBJ2-3; TCRdb lists TRBD2, though no DNA is available to test this call. Sequencing was carried out using blood T cells: a sorted CD56 or NKG2C T cell subset, CD4+ or CD8+ T cells, or bulk PBMC T cells (not recorded which). The receptor comes from a man between 18 and 69 years old in good health. This receptor carries the CDR3 CASSQEGSSGGQNTQYF.